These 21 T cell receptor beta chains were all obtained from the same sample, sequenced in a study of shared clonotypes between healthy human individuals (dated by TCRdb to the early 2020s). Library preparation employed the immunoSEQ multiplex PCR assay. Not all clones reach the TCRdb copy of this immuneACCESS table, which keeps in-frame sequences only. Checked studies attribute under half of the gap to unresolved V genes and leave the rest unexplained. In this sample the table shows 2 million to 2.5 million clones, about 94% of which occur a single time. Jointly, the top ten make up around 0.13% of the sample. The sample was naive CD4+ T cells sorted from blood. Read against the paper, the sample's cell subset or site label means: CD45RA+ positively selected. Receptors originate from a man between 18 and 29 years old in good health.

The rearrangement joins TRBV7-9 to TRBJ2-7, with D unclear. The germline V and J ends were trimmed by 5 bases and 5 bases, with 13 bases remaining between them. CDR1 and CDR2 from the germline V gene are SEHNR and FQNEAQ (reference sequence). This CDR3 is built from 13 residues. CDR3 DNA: TGTGCCAGCAGCCTCGGCAAGCAGGACGAGCAGTACTTC. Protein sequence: CASSLGKQDEQYF.

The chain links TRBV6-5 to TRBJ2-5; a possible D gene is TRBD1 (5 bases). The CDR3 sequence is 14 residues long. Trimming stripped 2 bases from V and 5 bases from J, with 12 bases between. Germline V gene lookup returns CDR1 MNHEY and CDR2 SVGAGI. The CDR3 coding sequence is TGTGCCAGCAGTTACCGGCAGGGTTCTGAGACCCAGTACTTC. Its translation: CASSYRQGSETQYF.

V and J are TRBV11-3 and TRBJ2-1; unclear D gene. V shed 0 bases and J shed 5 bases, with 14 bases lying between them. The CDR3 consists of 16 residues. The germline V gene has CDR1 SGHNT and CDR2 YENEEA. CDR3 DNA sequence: TGTGCCAGCAGCTTAGAGGGTGGGAACCCGCACAATGAGCAGTTCTTC. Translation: CASSLEGGNPHNEQFF.

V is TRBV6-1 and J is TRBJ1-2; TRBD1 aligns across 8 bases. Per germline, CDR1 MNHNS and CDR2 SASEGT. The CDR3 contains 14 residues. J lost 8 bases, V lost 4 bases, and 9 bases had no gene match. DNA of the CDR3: TGTGCCAGCAGTGTATTGACAGGGGAGATAGGCTACACCTTC. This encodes CASSVLTGEIGYTF.

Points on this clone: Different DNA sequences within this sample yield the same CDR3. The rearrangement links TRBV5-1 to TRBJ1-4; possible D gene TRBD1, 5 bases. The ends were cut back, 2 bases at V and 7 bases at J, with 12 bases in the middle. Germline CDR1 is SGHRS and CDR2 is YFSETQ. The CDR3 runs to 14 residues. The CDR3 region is CASSFGQGGEKLFF. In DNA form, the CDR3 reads TGCGCCAGCAGCTTCGGGCAGGGAGGTGAAAAACTGTTTTTT.

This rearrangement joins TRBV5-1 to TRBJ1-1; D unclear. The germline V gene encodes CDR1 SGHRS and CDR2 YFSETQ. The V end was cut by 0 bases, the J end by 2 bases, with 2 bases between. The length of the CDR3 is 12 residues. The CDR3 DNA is TGCGCCAGCAGCTTGGCTAACACTGAAGCTTTCTTT. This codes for CASSLANTEAFF.

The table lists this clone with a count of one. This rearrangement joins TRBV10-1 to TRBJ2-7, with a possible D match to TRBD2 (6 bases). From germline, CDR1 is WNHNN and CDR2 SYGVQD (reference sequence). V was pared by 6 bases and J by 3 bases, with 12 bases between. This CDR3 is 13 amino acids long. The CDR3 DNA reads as TGCGCCAGCAGCCCCTATAGCGGCTACGAGCAGTACTTC. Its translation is CASSPYSGYEQYF.

The CDR3 bases are TGTGCCAGTAGTTATCCGGGACAGGGGGCGGATTCACCCCTCCACTTT. It is translated as CASSYPGQGADSPLHF. The gene calls are TRBV19 and TRBJ1-6; 12 bases are a match to TRBD1. Germline CDR1 reads LNHDA; CDR2 reads SQIVND (reference sequence). J was trimmed by 8 bases and V by 5 bases; bases with no gene match: 7. The CDR3 runs to 16 residues.

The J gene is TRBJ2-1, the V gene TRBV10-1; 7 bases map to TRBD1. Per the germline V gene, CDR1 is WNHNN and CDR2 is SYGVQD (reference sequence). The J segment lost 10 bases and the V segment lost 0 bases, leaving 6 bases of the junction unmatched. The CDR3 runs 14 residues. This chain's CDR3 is CASSESGLGGEQFF. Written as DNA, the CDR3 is TGCGCCAGCAGTGAGTCGGGGCTAGGGGGCGAGCAGTTCTTC.

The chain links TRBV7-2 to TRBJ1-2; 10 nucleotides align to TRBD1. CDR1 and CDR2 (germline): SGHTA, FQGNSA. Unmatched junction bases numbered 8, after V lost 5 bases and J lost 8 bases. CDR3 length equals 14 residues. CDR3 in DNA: TGTGCCAGCAGCGGATCGGGACAGGGGATAGGCTACACCTTC. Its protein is CASSGSGQGIGYTF.

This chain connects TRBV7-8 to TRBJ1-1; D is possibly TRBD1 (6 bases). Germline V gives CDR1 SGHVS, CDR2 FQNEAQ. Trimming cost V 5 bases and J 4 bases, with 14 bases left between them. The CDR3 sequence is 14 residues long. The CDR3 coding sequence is TGTGCCAGCAGCCACCCGGGGGCGAGCACTGAAGCTTTCTTT. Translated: CASSHPGASTEAFF.

The CDR3 DNA reads TGCGCCAGCAGCCAAGAGGTAGGACCTCCGACCTTC. It encodes CASSQEVGPPTF. The V call is TRBV4-1, the J call TRBJ1-2; no clear D. The CDR3 covers 12 residues. V was clipped by 0 bases and J by 14 bases, with 13 bases between them. Germline values: CDR1 MGHRA, CDR2 YSYEKL.

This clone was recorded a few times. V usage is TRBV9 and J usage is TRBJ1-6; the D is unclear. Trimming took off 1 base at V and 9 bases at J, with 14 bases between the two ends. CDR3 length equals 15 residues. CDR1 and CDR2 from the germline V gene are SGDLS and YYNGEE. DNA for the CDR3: TGTGCCAGCAGCGTACTGAGCCAAAGCGGTTCACCCCTCCACTTT. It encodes CASSVLSQSGSPLHF.

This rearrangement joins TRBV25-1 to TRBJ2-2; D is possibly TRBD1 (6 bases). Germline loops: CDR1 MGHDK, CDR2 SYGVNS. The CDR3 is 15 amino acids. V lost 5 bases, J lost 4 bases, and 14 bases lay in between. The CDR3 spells CASSLQGRGTGELFF. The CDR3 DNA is TGTGCCAGCAGTTTACAGGGACGGGGCACCGGGGAGCTGTTTTTT. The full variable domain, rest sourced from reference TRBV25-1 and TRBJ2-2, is EADIYQTPRYLVIGTGKKITLECSQTMGHDKMYWYQQDPGMELHLIHYSYGVNSTEKGDLSSESTVSRIRTEHFPLTLESARPSHTSQYLCASSLQGRGTGELFFGEGSRLTVL.

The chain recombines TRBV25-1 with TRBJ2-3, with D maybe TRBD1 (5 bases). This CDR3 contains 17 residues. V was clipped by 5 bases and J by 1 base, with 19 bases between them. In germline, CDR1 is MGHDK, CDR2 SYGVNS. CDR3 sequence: CASSRRRGKEGTDTQYF. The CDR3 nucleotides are TGTGCCAGCAGTCGTCGTAGGGGAAAAGAAGGCACAGATACGCAGTATTTT.

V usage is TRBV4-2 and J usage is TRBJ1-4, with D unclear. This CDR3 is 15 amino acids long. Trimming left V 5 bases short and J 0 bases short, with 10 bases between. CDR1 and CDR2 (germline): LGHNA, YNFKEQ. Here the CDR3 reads CASSGRTATNEKLFF. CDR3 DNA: TGTGCCAGCAGCGGAAGGACGGCAACTAATGAAAAACTGTTTTTT.

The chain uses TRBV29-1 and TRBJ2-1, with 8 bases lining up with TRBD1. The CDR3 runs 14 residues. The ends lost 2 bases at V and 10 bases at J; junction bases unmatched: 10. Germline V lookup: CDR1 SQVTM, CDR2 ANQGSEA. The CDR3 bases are TGCAGCGTTGAAAGCTCTCCAGGGACAGGCGAGCAGTTCTTC. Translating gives CSVESSPGTGEQFF.

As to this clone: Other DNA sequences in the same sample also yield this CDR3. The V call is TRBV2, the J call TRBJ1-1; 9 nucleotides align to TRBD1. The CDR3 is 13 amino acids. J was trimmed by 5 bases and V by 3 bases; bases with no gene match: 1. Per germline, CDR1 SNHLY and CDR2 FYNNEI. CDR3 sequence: CASSETGGTEAFF. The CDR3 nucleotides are TGTGCCAGCAGTGAGACAGGGGGGACTGAAGCTTTCTTT.

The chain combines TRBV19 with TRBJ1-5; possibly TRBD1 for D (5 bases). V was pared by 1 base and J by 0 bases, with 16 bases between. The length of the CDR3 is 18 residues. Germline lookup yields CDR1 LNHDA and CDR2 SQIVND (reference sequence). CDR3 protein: CASSIARRDGYSNQPQHF. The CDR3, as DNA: TGTGCCAGTAGTATAGCGCGGAGGGACGGCTATAGCAATCAGCCCCAGCATTTT.

CDR3 in amino acids: CASRTRGGMNTEAFF. The CDR3 DNA is TGTGCCAGCAGGACCAGGGGTGGGATGAACACTGAAGCTTTCTTT. V usage is TRBV28 and J usage is TRBJ1-1; D possibly corresponds to TRBD1 (6 bases). The length of the CDR3 is 15 residues. Germline CDR1 is MDHEN and CDR2 is SYDVKM. V lost 6 bases and J lost 0, with 14 bases in between.

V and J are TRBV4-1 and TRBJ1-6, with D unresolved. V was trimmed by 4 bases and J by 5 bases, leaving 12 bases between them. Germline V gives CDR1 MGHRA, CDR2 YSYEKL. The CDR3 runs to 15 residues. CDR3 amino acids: CASSLAGTDNSPLHF. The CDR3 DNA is TGCGCCAGCAGCCTCGCAGGAACGGATAATTCACCCCTCCACTTT.